The 23 T cell receptor beta chains reported below all come from one sample, sequenced in a study of tumor-infiltrating lymphocytes in primary liver carcinoma. Co-extracting RNA and DNA was done with 20-30 mg of unsorted bulk tissue as input. Total RNA (approximately 0.5 ug) served as template for TCR beta cDNA synthesis primed by a constant-region primer. What produced the TCR beta libraries was three nested multiplex PCR rounds using slightly modified ARM-PCR. In the first two PCR rounds, TRBV1-TRBV30 forward primers were paired with a C-beta reverse primer, and each round lasted approximately 9 cycles. Each CDR3 protein is one row after TCRdb ran MiXCR on the multiplex PCR reads. The sample holds roughly 120,000 distinct CDR3 sequences, roughly three fifths seen once. The sample consisted of liver tumor tissue from sampling region 1. Regarding subset: tumor region T1, superior pole. The origin of the receptors is a woman aged 60-75 years with primary liver carcinoma and hepatitis B virus infection.

This clonotype was seen once. The J gene is TRBJ2-1, the V gene TRBV28; 12 bases align to TRBD2. The CDR3 consists of 15 residues. Germline loops: CDR1 MDHEN, CDR2 SYDVKM. The V and J ends lost 7 bases and 4 bases, in that order; junction bases with no gene match: 5. Written as DNA, the CDR3 is TGTGCCAGCATGCGGGGGACTAGCGGGTACAATGAGCAGTTCTTC. Translating gives CASMRGTSGYNEQFF.

Note on this clonotype: The junction shows a germline mismatch at one end, possibly a read error. The rearrangement links TRBV6-5 to TRBJ2-7; 7 bases align to TRBD1. The CDR3 runs 15 residues. Germline V gene lookup returns CDR1 MNHEY and CDR2 SVGAGI. Here the CDR3 reads CANSYGQGVSHEQYF. CDR3 bases: TGTGCCAACAGTTACGGGCAGGGGGTTTCCCACGAGCAGTACTTC.

With respect to this clonotype: A much larger clone sits a single nucleotide away, making a read error possible. Without the conserved terminal phenylalanine or tryptophan, this CDR3 likely stems from a read error. The V and J genes are TRBV6-1 and TRBJ2-7; 7 positions match TRBD1. Germline assignment: CDR1 MNHNS and CDR2 SASEGT. V lost 4 bases, J lost 2 bases, and 8 bases stayed unmatched. CDR3 length: 15 residues. CDR3 nucleotides: TGTGCCAGCAGTGTCCGGACAGGCAGCCCCTACGAGCAGTACTTA. As protein: CASSVRTGSPYEQYL.

As regards this clonotype: The conserved phenylalanine or tryptophan is not found at the CDR3 terminus, so this likely reflects a read error. The chain joins TRBV11-3 to TRBJ2-7; possible D gene TRBD2, 6 bases. The CDR3 is 15 amino acids. CDR1 is SGHNT, CDR2 YENEEA, per germline. The CDR3 region has the DNA TGTGGCAGCAGCTTAGAGCCGGGCGGGGCCTGGGAGCAGTACCTC. It translates to CGSSLEPGGAWEQYL.

This clonotype occurred many times. This chain connects TRBV7-9 to TRBJ2-5; the D is unclear. Trimming took off 4 bases at V and 2 bases at J, with 14 bases between the two ends. CDR3 size: 15 residues. Germline loops: CDR1 SEHNR, CDR2 FQNEAQ (reference sequence). CDR3 region: CASSSQPVGQETQYF. The CDR3 DNA reads TGTGCCAGCAGCTCCCAACCCGTGGGTCAAGAGACCCAGTACTTC. The full variable domain, with the rest looked up from reference TRBV7-9 and TRBJ2-5, is DTGVSQNPRHKITKRGQNVTFRCDPISEHNRLYWYRQTLGQGPEFLTYFQNEAQLEKSRLLSDRFSAERPKGSFSTLEIQRTEQGDSAMYLCASSSQPVGQETQYFGPGTRLLVL.

To note about this clonotype: A single base separates this from a much larger clone, so it may be a read error. V gene TRBV6-6 combines with J gene TRBJ1-5, with TRBD1 matching over 7 bases. The CDR3 is made up of 18 amino acids. CDR1 MNHNY and CDR2 SVGAGI come from the germline V gene (reference sequence). CDR3 protein: CATKGWGQSLYSSQPQHF. The CDR3 nucleotides are TGTGCCACCAAAGGGTGGGGACAGTCTCTTTATAGCAGTCAGCCCCAGCATTTT.

Notes on this clonotype: A single base separates this from a much larger clone, so it may be a read error. Because it lacks the conserved phenylalanine or tryptophan at the end, this CDR3 is likely a read error. This chain connects TRBV6-6 to TRBJ2-2; D unclear. Trimming cost V 8 bases and J 2 bases, with 9 bases left between them. Germline V gene data show CDR1 as MNHNY and CDR2 as SVGAGI (reference sequence). This CDR3 has 13 residues. CDR3 nucleotide sequence: TGTGCCAGCTGGCACAGCAACACCGGGGAGCTGTTTCTT. It specifies CASWHSNTGELFL.

This clonotype was recorded only once. With a much larger clone just one base away, this may be a read error. This chain uses TRBV7-9 with TRBJ2-7; D gene ambiguous. The CDR3 contains 13 residues. Trimming stripped 3 bases from V and 2 bases from J, with 8 bases between. CDR1 is SEHNR and CDR2 is FQNEAQ in the germline V gene (reference sequence). CDR3 region: CASSFHNTYEQYF. The CDR3 DNA is TGTGCCAGCAGCTTCCACAATACCTACGAGCAGTACTTC. The entire variable domain, with the rest obtained from reference TRBV7-9 and TRBJ2-7, is as follows: DTGVSQNPRHKITKRGQNVTFRCDPISEHNRLYWYRQTLGQGPEFLTYFQNEAQLEKSRLLSDRFSAERPKGSFSTLEIQRTEQGDSAMYLCASSFHNTYEQYFGPGTRLTVT.

As concerns this clonotype: In this CDR3 the conserved last residue, phenylalanine or tryptophan, is missing, so a read error is likely. The DNA is left out, because the CDR3 cannot be placed on it with certainty; the CDR3 is given as TCRdb lists it. The chain joins TRBV28 to TRBJ2-1. 11 amino acids form the CDR3, both terminal residues included. From germline, CDR1 is MDHEN and CDR2 SYDVKM. CDR3 protein: CASSTIRWSFL.

The chain employs TRBV6-5 and TRBJ2-6; a weak D match, TRBD1 (6 bases). There are 17 residues in the CDR3. V lost 8 bases to trimming and J lost 0 bases, with 17 bases between them. Per germline, CDR1 MNHEY and CDR2 SVGAGI. The CDR3, as DNA: TGTGCCAGCGGCTACAGGGTAGGGGCCTCTGGGGCCAACGTCCTGACTTTC. It encodes CASGYRVGASGANVLTF.

This clonotype rates as medium-sized. The chain is built from TRBV11-2 and TRBJ2-2, with D possibly being TRBD1 (6 bases). The CDR3 contains 15 residues. Deletions cut 2 bases from V and 1 base from J, with 8 bases between. CDR1 is SGHAT, CDR2 FQNNGV, per germline. CDR3 bases: TGTGCCAGCAGCTTACACAGGGAGAACACCGGGGAGCTGTTTTTT. Encoded protein: CASSLHRENTGELFF. Full variable domain (remainder filled in from reference TRBV11-2 and TRBJ2-2): EAGVAQSPRYKIIEKRQSVAFWCNPISGHATLYWYQQILGQGPKLLIQFQNNGVVDDSQLPKDRFSAERLKGVDSTLKIQPAKLEDSAVYLCASSLHRENTGELFFGEGSRLTVL.

This chain links TRBV28 with TRBJ1-5; 7 bases line up with TRBD1. J was trimmed by 7 bases and V by 8 bases; bases with no gene match: 8. CDR3 size: 13 residues. Germline V gene data show CDR1 as MDHEN and CDR2 as SYDVKM. The CDR3 spells CASRRGRGQPQHF. DNA for the CDR3: TGTGCCAGCCGAAGGGGGCGCGGGCAGCCCCAGCATTTT.

As concerns this clonotype: Since the CDR3 does not end with the conserved phenylalanine or tryptophan, this likely comes from a read error. The limits of the CDR3 on the DNA are not certain, so only TCRdb's listed CDR3 is given. The chain recombines TRBV5-5 with TRBJ2-1; whether TRBD2, the table's D call, matches the DNA was not checked. The CDR3 has 16 residues if both end residues are counted. Germline V gene data show CDR1 as SGHKS and CDR2 as YYEKEE (reference sequence). The CDR3 spells CASSFRLRLAGAEQFL.

On this clonotype: A much larger clone is a single base away; this may be a read error. The V gene is TRBV12-3 or TRBV12-4, the J gene TRBJ1-2; D gene ambiguous. This CDR3 has 16 residues. Trimming took 2 bases from V and 0 from J, leaving 13 bases between them. The CDR3 nucleotides are TGTGCCAGCAGTTTAAGGGTGTCAGCAACTAACTATGGCTACACCTTC. It specifies CASSLRVSATNYGYTF.

This clonotype was detected once. A much bigger clone sits one base away, suggesting this may be a read error. This chain connects TRBV6-2 or TRBV6-3 to TRBJ2-5, with D possibly being TRBD1 or TRBD2 (5 bases each). CDR1 is MNHEY, CDR2 SVGEGT, per germline. This CDR3 comprises 13 residues. This CDR3 reads CASSLYGPGTHYF. The CDR3 nucleotides are TGTGCCAGCAGTTTGTACGGCCCGGGGACCCACTACTTC.

This clonotype was found a few times. This sequence joins TRBV5-6 and TRBJ2-2; D possibly corresponds to TRBD2 (6 bases). This CDR3 comprises 17 residues. The ends were cut back, 4 bases at V and 8 bases at J, with 24 bases in the middle. Germline CDR1 and CDR2: SGHDT and YYEEEE. CDR3: CASSRRDSHLRRGELFF. CDR3 nucleotide sequence: TGTGCCAGCAGCCGACGGGACTCCCATCTGCGAAGAGGGGAGCTGTTTTTT.

Turning to this clonotype: An end of the junction differs from the germline gene, which may be a read error. The J gene is TRBJ2-1, the V gene TRBV11-2; D may correspond to TRBD1 or TRBD2 (6 bases each). This CDR3 region has 13 residues. Germline CDR1 SGHAT, CDR2 FQNNGV. The CDR3 spells CASSLEGAGQQPF. As DNA, the CDR3 is TGTGCCAGCAGCTTAGAGGGGGCGGGGCAGCAGCCCTTC.

Details on this clonotype: The conserved phenylalanine or tryptophan normally closing the CDR3 is absent here, so this likely arose from a read error. The V and J genes are TRBV4-1 and TRBJ2-3; 9 bases are shared with TRBD1. This CDR3 contains 15 residues. Germline-derived CDR1 and CDR2 are MGHRA and YSYEKL. J was trimmed by 5 bases and V by 4 bases; bases with no gene match: 7. The CDR3 loop is CASSPRNRGQDTQYL. The DNA for the CDR3 is TGCGCCAGCAGCCCTCGCAACAGGGGGCAAGATACGCAGTATCTT.

As concerns this clonotype: No conserved phenylalanine or tryptophan ends this CDR3, so it is likely a read error. The J gene is TRBJ2-7, the V gene TRBV4-2, with 11 bases aligning to TRBD2. V lost 8 bases to trimming and J lost 4 bases; unmatched junction nucleotides: 10. The CDR3 totals 15 residues. Germline V CDR1 and CDR2: LGHNA, YNFKEQ. The CDR3 is CASCQPGTSGYEQYS. CDR3 nucleotide sequence: TGTGCCAGCTGTCAACCCGGGACTAGCGGTTACGAGCAGTACTCC.

Comment on this clonotype: A much larger clone lies a single base off, so this may be a read error. The genes are TRBV28 and TRBJ1-2; the match to TRBD1 covers 10 bases. V shed 6 bases, J shed 6 bases, and the junction held 13 bases outside the gene matches. The CDR3 totals 16 residues. Per germline, CDR1 MDHEN and CDR2 SYDVKM. CDR3 nucleotide sequence: TGTGCCAGCAGGTTCGGGACAGGGGCGGGGGTTGATGGCTACACCTTC. The encoded protein is CASRFGTGAGVDGYTF.

About this clonotype: A much larger clone is a single base away; this may be a read error. This chain uses TRBV12-3 or TRBV12-4 with TRBJ2-7, with D unresolved. Trimming cost V 6 bases and J 5 bases, with 17 bases left between them. The CDR3 has 14 residues. The CDR3 loop reads CASRPRSAFNEQYF. DNA of the CDR3: TGTGCCAGCAGACCCCGGTCGGCGTTCAACGAGCAGTACTTC.

With regard to this clonotype: The germline gene is not matched at one end of the junction; a read error may be the cause. The chain joins TRBV11-2 to TRBJ2-1, with D possibly TRBD2 on 6 matching bases. The germline V gene encodes CDR1 SGHAT and CDR2 FQNNGV. This CDR3 comprises 17 residues. CDR3 sequence reads: CASSLGLVAEGPNEQFF. DNA for the CDR3: TGTGCCAGCAGTTTAGGACTGGTAGCGGAAGGGCCGAATGAGCAGTTCTTC.

As for this clonotype: One end of the junction fails to match germline, which may point to a read error. The chain recombines TRBV11-3 with TRBJ2-5, with 10 positions matching TRBD2. Germline loops: CDR1 SGHNT, CDR2 YENEEA. The CDR3 totals 15 residues. CDR3 nucleotides: TGTGCCAGCAGCTCTGGGGGACTAGCGCAAGAGACCCATTACTTC. Protein product: CASSSGGLAQETHYF.